Listed below are T cell receptor beta chains from one sample, sequenced in a study of blood T cell repertoires in COVID-19. TCRdb's table, derived via immunoSEQ multiplex PCR, lists solely in-frame clones and lacks some. The table shows around 100,000 clones, with 84% occurring only once. The source material was peripheral blood. These receptors all come from a human donor in a cohort sampled during active or convalescent COVID-19. CDR3s include the opening cysteine and the closing phenylalanine or tryptophan. Each record gives: CDR3 DNA, CDR3 protein, V gene, clone size, D gene, J gene. A D gene is named only where the DNA matches it firmly. Expanded clones get a size class; other rows say once, few or many, or leave the size out.

cdr3_nt: TGTGCCAGCAGTAGGACAGGGACCTACGAGCAGTACTTC
cdr3_aa: CASSRTGTYEQYF
v_call: TRBV6-5
clone_size: -
d_call: TRBD1
j_call: TRBJ2-7

cdr3_nt: TGTGCCAGCAGCTTTGAGACAGGGGCTGGAAACACCATATATTTT
cdr3_aa: CASSFETGAGNTIYF
v_call: TRBV5-6
clone_size: -
d_call: TRBD1
j_call: TRBJ1-3

cdr3_nt: TGTGCCAGCAGTTCAAGACAGGGGCGGAACATTCAGTACTTC
cdr3_aa: CASSSRQGRNIQYF
v_call: TRBV6-2/TRBV6-3
clone_size: -
d_call: TRBD1
j_call: TRBJ2-4

cdr3_nt: TGCGCCAGCAGCTCTGCGGGGATTAACACCGGGGAGCTGTTTTTT
cdr3_aa: CASSSAGINTGELFF
v_call: TRBV5-1
clone_size: -
d_call: -
j_call: TRBJ2-2

cdr3_nt: TGTGCCAGCAGCCGGGGGAGGGATCAGCCCCAGCATTTT
cdr3_aa: CASSRGRDQPQHF
v_call: TRBV28
clone_size: -
d_call: -
j_call: TRBJ1-5

cdr3_nt: TGTGCCAGTAGTTCCCGTCGGTTCGGACAGAACTCCTACAATGAGCAGTTCTTC
cdr3_aa: CASSSRRFGQNSYNEQFF
v_call: TRBV19
clone_size: -
d_call: -
j_call: TRBJ2-1

cdr3_nt: TGTGCCAGTAGTTGGGGGACAGTTAGCTCTGGAAACACCATATATTTT
cdr3_aa: CASSWGTVSSGNTIYF
v_call: TRBV19
clone_size: -
d_call: TRBD1
j_call: TRBJ1-3

cdr3_nt: TGTGCCAGCAGCTTAGCTTTGATACAGCAAGAGACCCAGTACTTC
cdr3_aa: CASSLALIQQETQYF
v_call: TRBV11-2
clone_size: -
d_call: -
j_call: TRBJ2-5

cdr3_nt: TGTGCCAGCAGCTTCGGGGAGGGCACTGAAGCTTTCTTT
cdr3_aa: CASSFGEGTEAFF
v_call: TRBV5-4
clone_size: -
d_call: -
j_call: TRBJ1-1

cdr3_nt: TGTGCCAGCAGCCTTTTCCCGTACACTGAAGCTTTCTTT
cdr3_aa: CASSLFPYTEAFF
v_call: TRBV7-3
clone_size: -
d_call: -
j_call: TRBJ1-1

cdr3_nt: TGTGCCAGCAGTGACAGGGGAGGGGAGACCCAGTACTTC
cdr3_aa: CASSDRGGETQYF
v_call: TRBV6-1
clone_size: once
d_call: -
j_call: TRBJ2-5

cdr3_nt: TGTGCCAGCAGCGGAGCCCCCGGGGGGCATCGGAACGAGCAGTACTTC
cdr3_aa: CASSGAPGGHRNEQYF
v_call: TRBV9
clone_size: once
d_call: -
j_call: TRBJ2-7

cdr3_nt: TGCGCCAGCAGCACCGATCAGGAGGGGAACACTGAAGCTTTCTTT
cdr3_aa: CASSTDQEGNTEAFF
v_call: TRBV5-1
clone_size: few
d_call: -
j_call: TRBJ1-1

cdr3_nt: TGTGCCAGCAGCCTCGGGGACTTCACCATATATTTT
cdr3_aa: CASSLGDFTIYF
v_call: TRBV7-9
clone_size: once
d_call: -
j_call: TRBJ1-3

cdr3_nt: TGTGCCAGCAGCGTAGACAGGGTCTCAGGAAACACCATATATTTT
cdr3_aa: CASSVDRVSGNTIYF
v_call: TRBV9
clone_size: few
d_call: -
j_call: TRBJ1-3

cdr3_nt: TGTGCCAGTAGTATCCGGGACAGGCCCTACGAGCAGTACTTC
cdr3_aa: CASSIRDRPYEQYF
v_call: TRBV19
clone_size: -
d_call: TRBD1
j_call: TRBJ2-7

cdr3_nt: TGTGCCAGTAGTACTACTCTGACAGGGGAATATGGCTACACCTTC
cdr3_aa: CASSTTLTGEYGYTF
v_call: TRBV19
clone_size: -
d_call: TRBD1
j_call: TRBJ1-2

cdr3_nt: TGCGCCAGCAGCCGCGACAGGGTAATGAACACTGAAGCTTTCTTT
cdr3_aa: CASSRDRVMNTEAFF
v_call: TRBV5-1
clone_size: -
d_call: TRBD1
j_call: TRBJ1-1

cdr3_nt: TGTGCCAGCAGTAACGGACAGGCCTCGACAGATACGCAGTATTTT
cdr3_aa: CASSNGQASTDTQYF
v_call: TRBV27
clone_size: -
d_call: TRBD1
j_call: TRBJ2-3

cdr3_nt: TGTGCCAGCAGTTCAGGGTTAGGCGGGGAGCTGTTTTTT
cdr3_aa: CASSSGLGGELFF
v_call: TRBV28
clone_size: -
d_call: -
j_call: TRBJ2-2

cdr3_nt: TGTGCCAGCTCACCCTGGGACAGGGAAGGTTCACCCCTCCACTTT
cdr3_aa: CASSPWDREGSPLHF
v_call: TRBV18
clone_size: -
d_call: TRBD1
j_call: TRBJ1-6

cdr3_nt: TGTGCCAGCAGCTTAACAGGGGCTAAGTATGGCTACACCTTC
cdr3_aa: CASSLTGAKYGYTF
v_call: TRBV11-2
clone_size: -
d_call: TRBD1
j_call: TRBJ1-2